This T cell receptor beta chain was captured by sequencing in a study of regulatory T cells in long-lasting Graves disease. Stated time point: newly diagnosed GD, antithyroid drugs for less than 3 months. From PBMCs, RNA was extracted and then used to make the TCR library. Through Arm-PCR of CDR3 regions and iRepertoire HTBI primers, TCR beta libraries were built. Using its own MiXCR run on the multiplex PCR reads, TCRdb lists one record per CDR3 protein. This table holds about 220,000 distinct CDR3 sequences, roughly 18% found once. This clonotype came up many times. Separately, the same data were catalogued under a study of T cells in Graves' hyperthyroidism and ophthalmopathy.

The receptor's source is a woman aged 25 to 45 with Graves disease. The sample here was peripheral blood mononuclear cells (PBMCs), taken at new diagnosis, from a patient treated with antithyroid drugs.

CDR3 amino acids: CASSQGPTEAFF. Written as DNA, the CDR3 is TGTGCCAGCAGCCAAGGACCCACTGAAGCTTTCTTT. The rearrangement links TRBV3-1 to TRBJ1-1; D is ambiguous. Germline loops: CDR1 LGHDT, CDR2 YNNKEL (reference sequence). The V end was cut by 1 base, the J end by 4 bases, with 4 bases between. The CDR3 loop spans 12 amino acids.